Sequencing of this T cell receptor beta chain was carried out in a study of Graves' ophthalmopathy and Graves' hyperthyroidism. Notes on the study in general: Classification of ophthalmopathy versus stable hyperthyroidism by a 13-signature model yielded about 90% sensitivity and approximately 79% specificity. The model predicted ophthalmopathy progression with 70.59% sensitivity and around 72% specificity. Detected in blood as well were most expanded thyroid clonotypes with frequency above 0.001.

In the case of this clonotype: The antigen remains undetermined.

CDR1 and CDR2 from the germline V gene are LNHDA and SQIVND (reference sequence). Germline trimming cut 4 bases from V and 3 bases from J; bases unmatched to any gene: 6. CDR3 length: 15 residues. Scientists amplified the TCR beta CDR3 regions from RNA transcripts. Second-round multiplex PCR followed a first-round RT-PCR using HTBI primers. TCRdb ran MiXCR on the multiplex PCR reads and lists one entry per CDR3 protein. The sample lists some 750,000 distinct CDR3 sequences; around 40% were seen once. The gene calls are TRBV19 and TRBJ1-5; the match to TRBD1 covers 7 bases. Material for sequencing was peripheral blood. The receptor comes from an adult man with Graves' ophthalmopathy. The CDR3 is CASSTSGGTNQPQHF. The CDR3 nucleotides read TGTGCCAGTAGTACATCAGGGGGTACCAATCAGCCCCAGCATTTT.